What follows are 9 T cell receptor beta chains derived from one specimen sequenced in a study of cytomegalovirus exposure and HLA in healthy donors. With 60 Vbeta and 13 Jbeta primers, the PCR was carried out. TCRdb's copy holds only in-frame clones and misses some; the assay was immunoSEQ multiplex PCR. The table shows approximately 89,000 clones, with about 85% occurring only once. The sample consisted of PBMCs. The receptors come from a middle-aged man in good health and CMV-seropositive.

The V gene is TRBV10-3, the J gene TRBJ2-2; a possible D gene is TRBD2 (5 bases). The CDR3 totals 12 residues. With 5 bases removed from V and 6 bases from J, the gap between germline ends came to 7 bases. The germline CDR1 and CDR2 sequences are ENHRY and SYGVKD. The CDR3 is CAISSGSGELFF. The CDR3 nucleotides are TGTGCCATCAGTTCGGGGTCCGGGGAGCTGTTTTTT.

This chain links TRBV28 with TRBJ1-6, with D possibly being TRBD1 (5 bases). Trimming took 6 bases from V and 7 from J, leaving 13 bases between them. CDR1 and CDR2 (germline): MDHEN, SYDVKM. There are 14 residues in the CDR3. Here the CDR3 DNA reads TGTGCCAGCAGATGGGGCCTTGGGAATTCACCCCTCCACTTT. Translating it yields CASRWGLGNSPLHF.

The chain uses TRBV28 and TRBJ2-1; D is unresolved. This CDR3 is 11 amino acids long. Trimming shortened V by 7 bases and J by 4 bases, and 5 bases separated the two germline ends. Germline V CDR1 and CDR2: MDHEN, SYDVKM. The CDR3 reads CASTNYNEQFF. The CDR3 DNA reads as TGTGCCAGCACCAATTACAATGAGCAGTTCTTC. The full variable domain, with the rest looked up from reference TRBV28 and TRBJ2-1, is DVKVTQSSRYLVKRTGEKVFLECVQDMDHENMFWYRQDPGLGLRLIYFSYDVKMKEKGDIPEGYSVSREKKERFSLILESASTNQTSMYLCASTNYNEQFFGPGTRLTVL.

This sequence joins TRBV10-3 and TRBJ2-5, with TRBD2 matching over 9 bases. The CDR3 is 17 amino acids. The germline V gene encodes CDR1 ENHRY and CDR2 SYGVKD. The junction had 12 bases not matched to a gene; V was cut back by 4 bases and J by 3 bases. CDR3: CAISAAAASGDEETQYF. The CDR3 DNA sequence: TGTGCCATCAGTGCCGCGGCCGCTAGCGGGGATGAAGAGACCCAGTACTTC.

The chain carries TRBV7-9 and TRBJ1-3, with unresolved D. CDR3 length: 16 amino acids. V was cut by 0 bases and J by 0 bases, with 9 bases left in between. Germline-derived CDR1 and CDR2 are SEHNR and FQNEAQ (reference sequence). The DNA of the CDR3 is TGTGCCAGCAGCTTAGCTCTGGGAGCCTCTGGAAACACCATATATTTT. It codes for CASSLALGASGNTIYF.

The sample holds a few counts of this clone. The rearrangement uses TRBV19 and TRBJ2-1; a weak D match, TRBD2 (6 bases). The CDR3 extends over 15 amino acids. CDR1 and CDR2 from the germline V gene are LNHDA and SQIVND (reference sequence). V was trimmed by 1 base and J by 5 bases, leaving 12 bases between them. This CDR3 reads CASSIVGGINNEQFF. For the CDR3, the DNA is TGTGCCAGTAGTATAGTAGGAGGGATCAACAATGAGCAGTTCTTC.

This rearrangement joins TRBV7-3 to TRBJ2-1; D is unclear. V was clipped by 4 bases and J by 1 base, with 11 bases between them. The CDR3 totals 15 residues. Germline CDR1 is SGHTA and CDR2 is FQGTGA. The CDR3 DNA sequence: TGTGCCAGCAGCTCATCTTTGCGATCCTACAATGAGCAGTTCTTC. Translation: CASSSSLRSYNEQFF.

J is TRBJ2-7 and V is TRBV7-6; TRBD2 might be the D (5 bases). There are 15 residues in the CDR3. Trimming cost V 1 base and J 1 base, with 11 bases left between them. Germline V lookup: CDR1 SGHVS, CDR2 FNYEAQ. CDR3 sequence reads: CASSLGASPSYEQYF. CDR3 DNA sequence: TGTGCCAGCAGCTTAGGGGCTAGCCCTTCCTACGAGCAGTACTTC.

This sequence joins TRBV28 and TRBJ2-2; 7 bases line up with TRBD1. The ends lost 7 bases at V and 4 bases at J; junction bases unmatched: 9. Germline CDR1 MDHEN, CDR2 SYDVKM. The CDR3 runs 15 residues. CDR3 in amino acids: CASKEQGSRTGELFF. The CDR3 DNA reads as TGTGCCAGCAAAGAACAGGGGAGTCGCACCGGGGAGCTGTTTTTT.